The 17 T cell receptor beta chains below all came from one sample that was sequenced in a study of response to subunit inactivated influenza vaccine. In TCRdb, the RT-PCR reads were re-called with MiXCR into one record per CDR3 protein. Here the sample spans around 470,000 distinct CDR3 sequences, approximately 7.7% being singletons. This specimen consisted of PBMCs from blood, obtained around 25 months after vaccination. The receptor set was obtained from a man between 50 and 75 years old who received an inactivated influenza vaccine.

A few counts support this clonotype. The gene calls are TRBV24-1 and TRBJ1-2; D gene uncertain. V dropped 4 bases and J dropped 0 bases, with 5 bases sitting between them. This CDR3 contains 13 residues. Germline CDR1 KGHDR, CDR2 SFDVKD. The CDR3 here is CATSDDTNYGYTF. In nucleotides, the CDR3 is TGTGCCACCAGTGACGATACTAACTATGGCTACACCTTC.

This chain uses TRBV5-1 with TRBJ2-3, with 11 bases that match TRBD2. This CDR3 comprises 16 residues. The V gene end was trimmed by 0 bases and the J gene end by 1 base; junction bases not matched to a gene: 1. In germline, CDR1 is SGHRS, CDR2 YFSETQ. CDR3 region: CASSLELAGGTDTQYF. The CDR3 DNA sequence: TGCGCCAGCAGCTTGGAACTAGCGGGGGGCACAGATACGCAGTATTTT.

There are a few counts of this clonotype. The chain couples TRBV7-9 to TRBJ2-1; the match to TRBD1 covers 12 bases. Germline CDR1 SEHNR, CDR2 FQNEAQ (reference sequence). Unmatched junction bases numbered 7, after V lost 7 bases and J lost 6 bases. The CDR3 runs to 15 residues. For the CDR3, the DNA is TGTGCCAGCACCCTGGGACAGGGGGCTGTCAATGAGCAGTTCTTC. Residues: CASTLGQGAVNEQFF. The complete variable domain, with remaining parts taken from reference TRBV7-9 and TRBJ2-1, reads DTGVSQNPRHKITKRGQNVTFRCDPISEHNRLYWYRQTLGQGPEFLTYFQNEAQLEKSRLLSDRFSAERPKGSFSTLEIQRTEQGDSAMYLCASTLGQGAVNEQFFGPGTRLTVL.

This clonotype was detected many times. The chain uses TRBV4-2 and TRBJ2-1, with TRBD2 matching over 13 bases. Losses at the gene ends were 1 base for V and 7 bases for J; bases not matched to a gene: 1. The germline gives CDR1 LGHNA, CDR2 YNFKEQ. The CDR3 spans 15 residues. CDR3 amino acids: CASSQGTSGGNEQFF. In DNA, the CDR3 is TGTGCCAGCAGCCAAGGGACTAGCGGGGGAAATGAGCAGTTCTTC.

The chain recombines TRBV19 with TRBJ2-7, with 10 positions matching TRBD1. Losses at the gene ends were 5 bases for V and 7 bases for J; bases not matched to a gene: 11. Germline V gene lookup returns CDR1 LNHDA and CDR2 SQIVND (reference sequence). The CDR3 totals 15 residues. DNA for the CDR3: TGTGCCAGTAGTTCCCGGGACAGGGGATATCAAGAGCAGTACTTC. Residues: CASSSRDRGYQEQYF.

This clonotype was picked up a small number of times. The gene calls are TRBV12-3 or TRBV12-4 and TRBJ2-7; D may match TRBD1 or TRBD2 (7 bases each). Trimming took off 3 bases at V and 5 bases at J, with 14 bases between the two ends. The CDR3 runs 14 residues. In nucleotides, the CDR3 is TGTGCCAGCAGTTTGCAGGGGGGGTTCAACGAGCAGTACTTC. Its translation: CASSLQGGFNEQYF.

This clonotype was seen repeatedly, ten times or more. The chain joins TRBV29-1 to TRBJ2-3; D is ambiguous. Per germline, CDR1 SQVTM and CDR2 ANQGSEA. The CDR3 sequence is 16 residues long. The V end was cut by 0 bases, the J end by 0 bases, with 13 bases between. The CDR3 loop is CSVEDQDRYSTDTQYF. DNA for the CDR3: TGCAGCGTTGAAGATCAAGACCGATACAGCACAGATACGCAGTATTTT.

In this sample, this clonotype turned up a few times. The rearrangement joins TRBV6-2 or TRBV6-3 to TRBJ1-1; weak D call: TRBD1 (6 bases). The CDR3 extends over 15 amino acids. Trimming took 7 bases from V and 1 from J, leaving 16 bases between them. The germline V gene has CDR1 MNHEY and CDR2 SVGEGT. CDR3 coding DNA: TGTGCCAGCACCCCCCAAGGAGGGGGGAACACTGAAGCTTTCTTT. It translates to CASTPQGGGNTEAFF.

CDR3 nucleotide sequence: TGTGCCGCTACCGGCCGCTCTGGGGCCAACGTCCTGACTTTC. This encodes CAATGRSGANVLTF. The gene calls are TRBV6-1 and TRBJ2-6; no clear D. The V gene's germline CDR1 is MNHNS and CDR2 SASEGT. CDR3 length: 14 amino acids. V dropped 11 bases and J dropped 0 bases, with 11 bases sitting between them.

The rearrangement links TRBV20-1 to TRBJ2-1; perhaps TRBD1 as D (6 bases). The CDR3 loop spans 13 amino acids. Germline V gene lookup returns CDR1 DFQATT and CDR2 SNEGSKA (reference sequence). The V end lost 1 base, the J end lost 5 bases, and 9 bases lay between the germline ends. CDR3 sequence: CSARVGTNNEQFF. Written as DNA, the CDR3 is TGCAGTGCTAGAGTTGGGACAAACAATGAGCAGTTCTTC.

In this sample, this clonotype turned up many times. CDR3 sequence: CASRDRWVGEQFF. CDR3 bases: TGTGCCAGCAGGGACAGGTGGGTGGGTGAGCAGTTCTTC. V gene TRBV2 combines with J gene TRBJ2-1; 7 nucleotides line up with TRBD1. CDR1 SNHLY and CDR2 FYNNEI come from the germline V gene. The CDR3 spans 13 residues. J gave up 9 bases and V 6 bases, and 8 bases lay outside the gene matches. The full variable domain, rest sourced from reference TRBV2 and TRBJ2-1, is EPEVTQTPSHQVTQMGQEVILRCVPISNHLYFYWYRQILGQKVEFLVSFYNNEISEKSEIFDDQFSVERPDGSNFTLKIRSTKLEDSAMYFCASRDRWVGEQFFGPGTRLTVL.

Written as DNA, the CDR3 is TGTGCCAGCAGTTTACTGACAGCGAACACTGAAGCTTTCTTT. It encodes CASSLLTANTEAFF. The chain is built from TRBV6-2 or TRBV6-3 and TRBJ1-1, with TRBD1 as a possible D gene (5 bases). The V gene lost 4 bases and the J gene lost 1 base, with 10 bases spanning the gap. Germline V gene sequence: CDR1 MNHEY, CDR2 SVGEGT. This CDR3 region has 14 residues.

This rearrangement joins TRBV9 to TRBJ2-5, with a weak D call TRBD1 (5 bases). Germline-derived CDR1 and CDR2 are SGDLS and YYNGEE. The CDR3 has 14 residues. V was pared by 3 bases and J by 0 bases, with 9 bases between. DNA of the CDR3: TGTGCCAGCAGCGGGGGCATTAACCAAGAGACCCAGTACTTC. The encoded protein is CASSGGINQETQYF. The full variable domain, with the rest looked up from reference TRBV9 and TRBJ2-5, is DSGVTQTPKHLITATGQRVTLRCSPRSGDLSVYWYQQSLDQGLQFLIQYYNGEERAKGNILERFSAQQFPDLHSELNLSSLELGDSALYFCASSGGINQETQYFGPGTRLLVL.

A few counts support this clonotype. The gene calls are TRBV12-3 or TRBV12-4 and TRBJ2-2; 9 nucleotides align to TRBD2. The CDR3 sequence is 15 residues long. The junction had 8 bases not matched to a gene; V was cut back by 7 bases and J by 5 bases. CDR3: CASTERGVRTGELFF. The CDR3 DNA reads TGTGCCAGCACCGAGCGGGGGGTCCGGACCGGGGAGCTGTTTTTT.

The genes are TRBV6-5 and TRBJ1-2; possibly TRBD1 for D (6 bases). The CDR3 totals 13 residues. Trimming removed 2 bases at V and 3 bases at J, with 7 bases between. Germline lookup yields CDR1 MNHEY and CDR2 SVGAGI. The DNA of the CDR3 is TGTGCCAGCAGTTACGCAGGGGACTATGGCTACACCTTC. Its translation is CASSYAGDYGYTF.

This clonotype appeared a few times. CDR3 nucleotides: TGCGCCAGCAGCCAAAGTGCTCAGTCCGAGGTCGAGCAGTACTTC. Translated, it gives CASSQSAQSEVEQYF. V is TRBV4-1 and J is TRBJ2-7; D gene uncertain. The V gene lost 2 bases and the J gene lost 6 bases, with 17 bases spanning the gap. The CDR3 consists of 15 residues. The germline gives CDR1 MGHRA, CDR2 YSYEKL.

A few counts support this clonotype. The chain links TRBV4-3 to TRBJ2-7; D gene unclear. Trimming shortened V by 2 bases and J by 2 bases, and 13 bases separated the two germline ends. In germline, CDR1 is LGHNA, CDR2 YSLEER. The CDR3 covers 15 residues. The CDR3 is CASSQYSGSAYEQYF. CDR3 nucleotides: TGCGCCAGCAGCCAATACTCAGGCTCTGCCTACGAGCAGTACTTC.